The present entry profiles one TCR beta chain with its context. The data are from a study of blood T cell repertoires in COVID-19. Study-wide context: The cDNA or gDNA used as material had been derived from T cells, B-cell-depleted T cells, or PBMCs.

V trimming: 3 bases; J trimming: 5 bases; junction bases outside the gene matches: 4. The V gene's germline CDR1 is LGHNA and CDR2 YSLEER. The CDR3 loop spans 13 amino acids. Using immunoSEQ multiplex PCR, the repertoire was profiled, and TCRdb retains in-frame clones only, with some absent. The data contain tens of thousands of clones, approximately 84% of them seen just once; the ten biggest clones take up around a sixth. The rearrangement links TRBV4-3 to TRBJ2-7; 7 bases are a match to TRBD1. The source of this sequence is a man between 65 and 85 years old with active COVID-19. The sequencing sample was made of peripheral blood. The CDR3 loop reads CASSQNTGDEQYF. In DNA form, the CDR3 reads TGCGCCAGCAGCCAGAACACAGGGGACGAGCAGTACTTC.